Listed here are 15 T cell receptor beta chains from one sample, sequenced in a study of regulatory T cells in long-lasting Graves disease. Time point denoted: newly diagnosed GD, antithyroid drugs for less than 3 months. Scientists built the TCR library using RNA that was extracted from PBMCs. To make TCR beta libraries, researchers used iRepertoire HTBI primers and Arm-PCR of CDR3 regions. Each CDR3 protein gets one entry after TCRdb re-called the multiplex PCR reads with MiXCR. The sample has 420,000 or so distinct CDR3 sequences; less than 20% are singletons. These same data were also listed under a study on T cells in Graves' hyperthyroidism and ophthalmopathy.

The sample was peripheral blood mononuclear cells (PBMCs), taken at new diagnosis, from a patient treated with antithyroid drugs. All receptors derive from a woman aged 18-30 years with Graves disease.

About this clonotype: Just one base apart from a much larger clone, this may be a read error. Written as DNA, the CDR3 is TGTGCCAGCAGCCAGATTCTAGCGGGAGCAGGCGGCAATGAGCAGTTCTTC. Translating gives CASSQILAGAGGNEQFF. This chain connects TRBV11-2 to TRBJ2-1, with TRBD2 matching 10 bases. The CDR3 contains 17 residues. Germline V gene data show CDR1 as SGHAT and CDR2 as FQNNGV. The V and J ends lost 5 bases and 6 bases, in that order; junction bases with no gene match: 13.

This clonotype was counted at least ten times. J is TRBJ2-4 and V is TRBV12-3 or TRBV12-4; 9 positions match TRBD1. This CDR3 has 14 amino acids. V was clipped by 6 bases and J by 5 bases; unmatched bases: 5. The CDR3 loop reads CASSTGGRENIQYF. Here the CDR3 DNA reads TGTGCCAGCAGCACAGGGGGCCGGGAAAACATTCAGTACTTC.

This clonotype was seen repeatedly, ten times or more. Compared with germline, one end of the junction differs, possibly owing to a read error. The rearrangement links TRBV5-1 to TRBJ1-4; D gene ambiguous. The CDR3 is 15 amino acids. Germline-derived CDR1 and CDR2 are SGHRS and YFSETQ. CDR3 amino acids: CASSLARGVNEKLFF. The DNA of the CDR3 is TGTGCCAGCAGCTTAGCCCGTGGGGTTAATGAAAAACTGTTTTTT.

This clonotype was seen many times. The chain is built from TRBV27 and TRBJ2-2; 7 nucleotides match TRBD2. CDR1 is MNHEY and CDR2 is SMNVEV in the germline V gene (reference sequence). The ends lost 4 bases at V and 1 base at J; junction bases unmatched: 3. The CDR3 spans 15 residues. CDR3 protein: CASSYLAVNTGELFF. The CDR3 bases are TGTGCCAGCAGTTACCTAGCGGTGAACACCGGGGAGCTGTTTTTT.

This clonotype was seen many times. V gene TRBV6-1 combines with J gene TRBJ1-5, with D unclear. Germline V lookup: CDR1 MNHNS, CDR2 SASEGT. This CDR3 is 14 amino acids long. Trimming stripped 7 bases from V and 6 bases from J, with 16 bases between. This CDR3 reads CASNGPNWRQPQHF. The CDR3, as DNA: TGTGCCAGCAATGGACCTAATTGGCGTCAGCCCCAGCATTTT.

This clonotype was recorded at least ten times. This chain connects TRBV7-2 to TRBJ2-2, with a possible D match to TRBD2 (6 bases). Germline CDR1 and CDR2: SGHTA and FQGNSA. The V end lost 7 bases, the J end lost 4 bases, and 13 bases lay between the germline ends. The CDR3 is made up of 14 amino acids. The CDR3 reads CASTSGVVTGELFF. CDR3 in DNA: TGTGCCAGCACCTCGGGGGTGGTCACCGGGGAGCTGTTTTTT. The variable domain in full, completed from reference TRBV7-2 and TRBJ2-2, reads GAGVSQSPSNKVTEKGKDVELRCDPISGHTALYWYRQSLGQGLEFLIYFQGNSAPDKSGLPSDRFSAERTGGSVSTLTIQRTQQEDSAVYLCASTSGVVTGELFFGEGSRLTVL.

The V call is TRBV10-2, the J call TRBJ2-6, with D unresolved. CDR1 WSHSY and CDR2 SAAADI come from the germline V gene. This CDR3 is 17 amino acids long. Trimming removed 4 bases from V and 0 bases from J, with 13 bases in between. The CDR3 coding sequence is TGCGCCAGCAGTGTTAACCCCCCGGGCTCTGGGGCCAACGTCCTGACTTTC. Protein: CASSVNPPGSGANVLTF.

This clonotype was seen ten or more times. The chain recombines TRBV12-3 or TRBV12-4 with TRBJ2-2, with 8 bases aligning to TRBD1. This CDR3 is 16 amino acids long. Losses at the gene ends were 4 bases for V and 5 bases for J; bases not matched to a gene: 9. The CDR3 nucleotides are TGTGCCAGCAGTTACCTGGACAGGGTCGTAACCGGGGAGCTGTTTTTT. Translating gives CASSYLDRVVTGELFF.

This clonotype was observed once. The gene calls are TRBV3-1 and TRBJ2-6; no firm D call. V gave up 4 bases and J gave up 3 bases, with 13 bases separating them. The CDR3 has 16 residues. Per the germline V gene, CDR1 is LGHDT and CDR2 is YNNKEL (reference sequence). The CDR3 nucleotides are TGTGCCAGCAGCCCCCCTCTGGGCTTTGGGGCCAACGTCCTGACTTTC. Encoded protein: CASSPPLGFGANVLTF.

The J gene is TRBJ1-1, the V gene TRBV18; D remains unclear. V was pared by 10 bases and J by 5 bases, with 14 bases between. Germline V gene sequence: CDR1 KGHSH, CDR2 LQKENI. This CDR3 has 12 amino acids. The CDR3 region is CANSQAGTEAFF. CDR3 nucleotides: TGTGCCAACAGCCAAGCTGGAACTGAAGCTTTCTTT.

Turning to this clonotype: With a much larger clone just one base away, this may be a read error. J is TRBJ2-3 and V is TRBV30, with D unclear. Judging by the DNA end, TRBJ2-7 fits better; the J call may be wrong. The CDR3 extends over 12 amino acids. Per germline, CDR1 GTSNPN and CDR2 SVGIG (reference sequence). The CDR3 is CAWSDEDYEQYF. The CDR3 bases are TGTGCCTGGAGTGACGAAGACTACGAGCAGTACTTC.

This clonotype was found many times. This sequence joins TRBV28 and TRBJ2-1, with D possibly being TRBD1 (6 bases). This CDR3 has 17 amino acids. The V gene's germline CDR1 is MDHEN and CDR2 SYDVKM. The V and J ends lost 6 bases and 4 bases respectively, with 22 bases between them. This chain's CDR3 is CASRSPVGDTTYNEQFF. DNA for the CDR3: TGTGCCAGCAGATCACCGGTGGGGGACACCACATACAATGAGCAGTTCTTC. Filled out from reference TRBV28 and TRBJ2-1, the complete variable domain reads DVKVTQSSRYLVKRTGEKVFLECVQDMDHENMFWYRQDPGLGLRLIYFSYDVKMKEKGDIPEGYSVSREKKERFSLILESASTNQTSMYLCASRSPVGDTTYNEQFFGPGTRLTVL.

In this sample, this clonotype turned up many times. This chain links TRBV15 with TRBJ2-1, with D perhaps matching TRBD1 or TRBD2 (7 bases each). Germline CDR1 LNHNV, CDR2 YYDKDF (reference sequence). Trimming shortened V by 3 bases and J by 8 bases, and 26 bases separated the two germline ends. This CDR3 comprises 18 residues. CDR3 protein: CATSSQGGASGIQYEQFF. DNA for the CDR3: TGTGCCACCAGCAGCCAGGGGGGGGCTAGCGGAATACAATATGAGCAGTTCTTC.

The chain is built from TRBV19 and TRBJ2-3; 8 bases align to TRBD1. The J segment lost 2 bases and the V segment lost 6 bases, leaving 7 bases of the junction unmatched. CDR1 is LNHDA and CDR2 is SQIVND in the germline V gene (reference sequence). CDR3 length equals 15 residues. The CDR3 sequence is CASRLTGGTTDTQYF. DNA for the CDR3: TGTGCCAGTAGGTTAACAGGGGGAACCACAGATACGCAGTATTTT.

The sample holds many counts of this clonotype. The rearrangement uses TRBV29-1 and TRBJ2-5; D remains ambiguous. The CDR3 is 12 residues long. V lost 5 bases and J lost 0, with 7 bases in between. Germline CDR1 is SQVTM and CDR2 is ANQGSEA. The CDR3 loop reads CSVWPNQETQYF. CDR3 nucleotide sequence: TGCAGCGTTTGGCCAAACCAAGAGACCCAGTACTTC. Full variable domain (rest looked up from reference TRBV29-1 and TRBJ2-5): SAVISQKPSRDICQRGTSLTIQCQVDSQVTMMFWYRQQPGQSLTLIATANQGSEATYESGFVIDKFPISRPNLTFSTLTVSNMSPEDSSIYLCSVWPNQETQYFGPGTRLLVL.